The 12 T cell receptor beta chains given below trace back to one sample, sequenced in a study of OX40 agonist ivuxolimab in advanced cancers. TCRdb's copy holds only in-frame clones and misses some; the assay was immunoSEQ multiplex PCR. The sample carries around 62,000 clones, roughly nine tenths recorded once. The sequenced sample was CD4+ or CD8+ T cells sorted from blood, obtained in a trial of the OX40 agonist ivuxolimab. The receptor set was obtained from an adult with an advanced solid tumor such as melanoma, head and neck, liver or kidney cancer.

The chain joins TRBV28 to TRBJ1-2, with D possibly being TRBD1 (6 bases). V was pared by 10 bases and J by 2 bases, with 17 bases between. Germline V gene sequence: CDR1 MDHEN, CDR2 SYDVKM. The CDR3 spans 14 residues. The CDR3, as DNA: TGTGCCACAAAAGGCGGGGGCAGGAACTATGGCTACACCTTC. Translated, it gives CATKGGGRNYGYTF.

This chain connects TRBV29-1 to TRBJ2-7; 8 bases map to TRBD1. This CDR3 region has 13 residues. The J segment lost 2 bases and the V segment lost 4 bases, leaving 4 bases of the junction unmatched. Germline V gene sequence: CDR1 SQVTM, CDR2 ANQGSEA. The CDR3: CSVAGTGTYEQYF. The CDR3 DNA reads TGCAGCGTTGCGGGGACAGGAACCTACGAGCAGTACTTC.

This chain links TRBV6-4 with TRBJ2-6, with D tentatively TRBD1 (5 bases). Germline V gene sequence: CDR1 MRHNA, CDR2 SNTAGT. CDR3 length: 15 amino acids. With 6 bases removed from V and 4 bases from J, the gap between germline ends came to 13 bases. CDR3 coding DNA: TGTGCCAGCAGCCAGGGAACTCTGGGGGCCAACGTCCTGACTTTC. This encodes CASSQGTLGANVLTF.

The V and J genes are TRBV18 and TRBJ2-1; 9 bases map to TRBD2. Trimming at V came to 3 bases and at J to 0 bases, leaving 3 bases not matched to a gene. CDR3 length: 16 residues. CDR1 and CDR2 from the germline V gene are KGHSH and LQKENI. This CDR3 is CASSPSSGSSYNEQFF. CDR3 bases: TGTGCCAGCTCACCCAGTAGCGGGAGCTCCTACAATGAGCAGTTCTTC.

The rearrangement uses TRBV19 and TRBJ2-7; 8 nucleotides match TRBD2. The length of the CDR3 is 15 residues. V lost 3 bases, J lost 0 bases, and 4 bases stayed unmatched. Germline-derived CDR1 and CDR2 are LNHDA and SQIVND (reference sequence). For the CDR3, the DNA is TGTGCCAGTAGTATCGGTAGCGGGGCCTCCTACGAGCAGTACTTC. Amino acids: CASSIGSGASYEQYF.

This chain uses TRBV6-1 with TRBJ2-2; tentative D call: TRBD1 (7 bases). V was shortened by 6 bases and J by 2 bases, with 10 bases between the two germline ends. Germline V gives CDR1 MNHNS, CDR2 SASEGT. This CDR3 region has 14 residues. CDR3 nucleotide sequence: TGTGCCAGCAGGCGGGACAGAAACACCGGGGAGCTGTTTTTT. It translates to CASRRDRNTGELFF.

The chain links TRBV7-8 to TRBJ1-2; no definite D call. V dropped 5 bases and J dropped 2 bases, with 9 bases sitting between them. Germline CDR1 reads SGHVS; CDR2 reads FQNEAQ. The CDR3 contains 13 residues. CDR3 residues: CASSRTSNYGYTF. The CDR3 nucleotides are TGTGCCAGCAGCCGAACTTCCAACTATGGCTACACCTTC.

There are a few counts of this clone. The chain couples TRBV19 to TRBJ2-7; 7 nucleotides match TRBD2. V shed 4 bases, J shed 3 bases, and the junction held 3 bases outside the gene matches. CDR1 LNHDA and CDR2 SQIVND come from the germline V gene (reference sequence). The CDR3 consists of 13 residues. CDR3 sequence (DNA): TGTGCCAGTAGTACGTGGGGGGGCTACGAGCAGTACTTC. Its protein is CASSTWGGYEQYF.

The rearrangement links TRBV6-5 to TRBJ1-2; D unclear. The CDR3 is made up of 13 amino acids. Per germline, CDR1 MNHEY and CDR2 SVGAGI. The germline V and J ends were trimmed by 6 bases and 2 bases, with 10 bases remaining between them. CDR3 nucleotides: TGTGCCAGCAGGACCGGCCTAAACTATGGCTACACCTTC. It specifies CASRTGLNYGYTF.

This clone was recorded once. The rearrangement joins TRBV7-6 to TRBJ1-4; perhaps TRBD1 as D (5 bases). Germline values: CDR1 SGHVS, CDR2 FNYEAQ. This CDR3 contains 16 residues. V was shortened by 1 base and J by 7 bases, with 16 bases between the two germline ends. The CDR3 DNA follows: TGTGCCAGCAGCTTAGATCTGGCAGGGAGGTCTGAAAAACTGTTTTTT. It specifies CASSLDLAGRSEKLFF.

This clone was picked up one time. The rearrangement uses TRBV5-1 and TRBJ2-5; D might be TRBD1 (5 bases). CDR1 and CDR2 from the germline V gene are SGHRS and YFSETQ. Trimming took off 3 bases at V and 0 bases at J, with 12 bases between the two ends. The CDR3 runs to 15 residues. The CDR3 protein is CASSSRTPNQETQYF. The CDR3 region has the DNA TGCGCCAGCAGCTCCCGGACACCTAACCAAGAGACCCAGTACTTC.

The chain is built from TRBV25-1 and TRBJ2-3; D possibly corresponds to TRBD2 (6 bases). Deletions cut 0 bases from V and 4 bases from J, with 14 bases between. The CDR3 sequence is 16 residues long. Looked up from germline, CDR1 is MGHDK and CDR2 is SYGVNS. The CDR3 reads CASSEYMAGRPDTQYF. DNA for the CDR3: TGTGCCAGCAGTGAATATATGGCGGGGAGGCCAGATACGCAGTATTTT.